Following are 30 T cell receptor beta chains from one sample sequenced in a study of T cells in Graves' hyperthyroidism and ophthalmopathy. Regions amplified from RNA transcripts were the TCR beta CDR3 regions. RT-PCR in the first round (using the HTBI primer set) targeted the TCR CDR3. MiXCR was run by TCRdb on the multiplex PCR reads, yielding one entry per CDR3 protein. The sample shows 600,000 to 650,000 distinct CDR3 sequences, around 15% of them seen only once. Specimen: blood. All receptors derive from a woman aged 25-40 years with Graves' hyperthyroidism.

This clonotype was recorded at least ten times. The chain combines TRBV5-1 with TRBJ1-2; D not certain. The CDR3 runs to 14 residues. V was clipped by 0 bases and J by 6 bases, with 12 bases between them. Germline loops: CDR1 SGHRS, CDR2 YFSETQ. The CDR3 spells CASSLDDWGNGYTF. The CDR3 nucleotides read TGCGCCAGCAGCTTGGATGATTGGGGAAATGGCTACACCTTC.

This clonotype was counted only a few times. This chain links TRBV7-9 with TRBJ1-1, with TRBD1 identical over 7 bases. V lost 0 bases and J lost 3; bases outside the gene matches: 4. Germline CDR1 and CDR2: SEHNR and FQNEAQ (reference sequence). CDR3 length equals 15 residues. CDR3 nucleotides: TGTGCCAGCAGCTTAGCGAGCCAGGGGGACACTGAAGCTTTCTTT. Its translation is CASSLASQGDTEAFF.

This clonotype was seen only a few times. The J gene is TRBJ1-4, the V gene TRBV18; 7 bases are a match to TRBD1. Trimming took 4 bases from V and 0 from J; bases not matched to a gene: 5. CDR3 length: 16 residues. Germline V CDR1 and CDR2: KGHSH, LQKENI. Here the CDR3 reads CASSLGTAATNEKLFF. For the CDR3, the DNA is TGTGCCAGCTCACTCGGGACAGCCGCAACTAATGAAAAACTGTTTTTT.

This clonotype has just a few counts. The chain couples TRBV14 to TRBJ1-1; 8 positions agree with TRBD1. The V gene's germline CDR1 is SGHDN and CDR2 FVKESK. CDR3 length: 13 residues. The junction had 5 bases not matched to a gene; V was cut back by 6 bases and J by 5 bases. The chain's CDR3 is CASREQGGTEAFF. CDR3 nucleotide sequence: TGTGCCAGCAGAGAACAGGGGGGGACTGAAGCTTTCTTT.

This clonotype was counted only a few times. CDR3 sequence: CATSKDDYSNQPQHF. The DNA for the CDR3 is TGTGCCACCAGCAAGGACGATTATAGCAATCAGCCCCAGCATTTT. The V call is TRBV15, the J call TRBJ1-5; unclear D gene. CDR1 and CDR2 from the germline V gene are LNHNV and YYDKDF (reference sequence). V was clipped by 4 bases and J by 0 bases, with 10 bases between them. The CDR3 covers 15 residues. The full variable domain, its missing parts supplied by reference TRBV15 and TRBJ1-5, is DAMVIQNPRYQVTQFGKPVTLSCSQTLNHNVMYWYQQKSSQAPKLLFHYYDKDFNNEADTPDNFQSRRPNTSFCFLDIRSPGLGDTAMYLCATSKDDYSNQPQHFGDGTRLSIL.

This clonotype occurred many times. V and J are TRBV7-3 and TRBJ2-1; 9 nucleotides align to TRBD2. The V and J ends lost 3 bases and 6 bases, in that order; junction bases with no gene match: 6. The CDR3 runs to 15 residues. Germline V gene data show CDR1 as SGHTA and CDR2 as FQGTGA. The CDR3 nucleotides read TGTGCCAGCAGCTTGGCCCTAGCGGGAAGCAATGAGCAGTTCTTC. It is translated as CASSLALAGSNEQFF.

This clonotype was found many times. This sequence joins TRBV7-2 and TRBJ2-6; TRBD1 aligns across 7 bases. The length of the CDR3 is 18 residues. Germline CDR1 SGHTA, CDR2 FQGNSA. Unmatched junction bases numbered 7, after V lost 2 bases and J lost 0 bases. CDR3 region: CASSLNGQASSGANVLTF. The CDR3 DNA sequence: TGTGCCAGCAGCTTAAACGGACAGGCTAGCTCTGGGGCCAACGTCCTGACTTTC.

This clonotype was detected only a few times. CDR3 protein: CASSFPGRADTQYF. DNA for the CDR3: TGTGCCAGCAGTTTCCCAGGGAGGGCAGATACGCAGTATTTT. This sequence joins TRBV28 and TRBJ2-3; 7 positions match TRBD2. The CDR3 covers 14 residues. In germline, CDR1 is MDHEN, CDR2 SYDVKM. Germline trimming cut 3 bases from V and 4 bases from J; bases unmatched to any gene: 4. Full variable domain (outside the CDR3, taken from reference TRBV28 and TRBJ2-3): DVKVTQSSRYLVKRTGEKVFLECVQDMDHENMFWYRQDPGLGLRLIYFSYDVKMKEKGDIPEGYSVSREKKERFSLILESASTNQTSMYLCASSFPGRADTQYFGPGTRLTVL.

The V gene is TRBV19, the J gene TRBJ2-2; 8 bases are a match to TRBD1. J gave up 2 bases and V 5 bases, and 7 bases lay outside the gene matches. This CDR3 comprises 16 residues. Germline CDR1 reads LNHDA; CDR2 reads SQIVND (reference sequence). The CDR3 reads CASSGGQVLNTGELFF. For the CDR3, the DNA is TGTGCCAGTAGTGGGGGACAGGTTTTAAACACCGGGGAGCTGTTTTTT.

At least ten counts were recorded for this clonotype. This chain connects TRBV7-9 to TRBJ2-3, with D perhaps matching TRBD2 (6 bases). Trimming shortened V by 5 bases and J by 4 bases, and 19 bases separated the two germline ends. The CDR3 runs to 16 residues. Germline-derived CDR1 and CDR2 are SEHNR and FQNEAQ (reference sequence). CDR3 residues: CASSPWRVVSPDTQYF. The CDR3 region has the DNA TGTGCCAGCAGCCCCTGGAGGGTAGTAAGCCCAGATACGCAGTATTTT. Full variable domain (remainder filled in from reference TRBV7-9 and TRBJ2-3): DTGVSQNPRHKITKRGQNVTFRCDPISEHNRLYWYRQTLGQGPEFLTYFQNEAQLEKSRLLSDRFSAERPKGSFSTLEIQRTEQGDSAMYLCASSPWRVVSPDTQYFGPGTRLTVL.

The V and J genes are TRBV5-6 and TRBJ2-5; D is unresolved. The length of the CDR3 is 14 residues. The ends were cut back, 4 bases at V and 5 bases at J, with 15 bases in the middle. Germline CDR1 is SGHDT and CDR2 is YYEEEE. CDR3 nucleotide sequence: TGTGCCAGCAGCGACCGACGCAGTAGGGAGACCCAGTACTTC. This sequence encodes CASSDRRSRETQYF. The full variable domain, with the rest looked up from reference TRBV5-6 and TRBJ2-5, is DAGVTQSPTHLIKTRGQQVTLRCSPKSGHDTVSWYQQALGQGPQFIFQYYEEEERQRGNFPDRFSGHQFPNYSSELNVNALLLGDSALYLCASSDRRSRETQYFGPGTRLLVL.

This clonotype showed up many times. The J gene is TRBJ1-2, the V gene TRBV7-2; D uncertain. CDR3 length: 13 amino acids. Trimming removed 5 bases from V and 6 bases from J, with 13 bases in between. Per the germline V gene, CDR1 is SGHTA and CDR2 is FQGNSA. In DNA, the CDR3 is TGTGCCAGCAGCCCAGGCCCTCTCAATGGCTACACCTTC. It translates to CASSPGPLNGYTF.

This clonotype has a count of ten or more. This CDR3 is CSANGGAPDTQYF. The CDR3, as DNA: TGCAGTGCTAACGGGGGGGCGCCTGATACGCAGTATTTT. This chain links TRBV20-1 with TRBJ2-3; 8 nucleotides align to TRBD2. Losses at the gene ends were 4 bases for V and 6 bases for J; bases not matched to a gene: 6. CDR1 and CDR2 (germline): DFQATT, SNEGSKA (reference sequence). The CDR3 loop spans 13 amino acids.

Turning to this clonotype: Just one base apart from a much larger clone, this may be a read error. The chain has TRBV28 and TRBJ2-7; 7 positions agree with TRBD1. In germline, CDR1 is MDHEN, CDR2 SYDVKM. This CDR3 is 16 amino acids long. V shed 6 bases, J shed 0 bases, and the junction held 11 bases outside the gene matches. CDR3 sequence reads: CASSSTPTGPSYEQYF. CDR3 coding DNA: TGTGCCAGCAGCTCAACCCCGACAGGGCCCTCCTACGAGCAGTACTTC.

The gene calls are TRBV3-1 and TRBJ2-2; D ambiguous. With 0 bases removed from V and 6 bases from J, the gap between germline ends came to 2 bases. Germline V CDR1 and CDR2: LGHDT, YNNKEL (reference sequence). The CDR3 has 12 amino acids. The CDR3: CASSQDSGELFF. The CDR3 bases are TGTGCCAGCAGCCAAGATTCCGGGGAGCTGTTTTTT.

This clonotype was observed many times. The chain recombines TRBV6-1 with TRBJ2-5; D perhaps matches TRBD1 (6 bases). The V and J ends lost 6 bases and 2 bases respectively, with 13 bases between them. From germline, CDR1 is MNHNS and CDR2 SASEGT. This CDR3 is built from 14 residues. CDR3 region: CASRTGTTQETQYF. DNA for the CDR3: TGTGCCAGCAGAACTGGGACAACTCAAGAGACCCAGTACTTC.

This clonotype came up many times. The chain links TRBV20-1 to TRBJ2-1; TRBD2 aligns across 11 bases. CDR1 DFQATT and CDR2 SNEGSKA come from the germline V gene (reference sequence). This CDR3 is 12 amino acids long. Trimming removed 5 bases from V and 8 bases from J; junction bases left unmatched: 2. The CDR3 sequence is CSAVAGGYEQFF. DNA for the CDR3: TGCAGTGCTGTAGCGGGAGGGTATGAGCAGTTCTTC.

This clonotype has ten or more counts. The V and J genes are TRBV27 and TRBJ2-7; 10 positions agree with TRBD2. Germline V CDR1 and CDR2: MNHEY, SMNVEV (reference sequence). This CDR3 region has 16 residues. V trimming: 1 base; J trimming: 4 bases; junction bases outside the gene matches: 7. CDR3 sequence: CASSLYPSGSGYEQYF. DNA of the CDR3: TGTGCCAGCAGTTTATACCCTAGCGGGAGTGGGTACGAGCAGTACTTC.

Concerning this clonotype: A much bigger clone sits one base away, suggesting this may be a read error. The chain has TRBV5-5 and TRBJ1-1, with no clear D. Germline V gene sequence: CDR1 SGHKS, CDR2 YYEKEE (reference sequence). The V end was cut by 1 base, the J end by 1 base, with 8 bases between. The CDR3 is 14 residues long. The CDR3 coding sequence is TGTGCCAGCAGCTTGTATAGTTGGAACACTGAAGCTTTCTTT. Translating gives CASSLYSWNTEAFF. The variable domain in full, with the rest retrieved from reference TRBV5-5 and TRBJ1-1, is DAGVTQSPTHLIKTRGQQVTLRCSPISGHKSVSWYQQVLGQGPQFIFQYYEKEERGRGNFPDRFSARQFPNYSSELNVNALLLGDSALYLCASSLYSWNTEAFFGQGTRLTVV.

This clonotype was found many times. The gene calls are TRBV29-1 and TRBJ2-7, with 7 bases fitting TRBD1. This CDR3 has 14 amino acids. The ends lost 7 bases at V and 1 base at J; junction bases unmatched: 10. The germline CDR1 and CDR2 sequences are SQVTM and ANQGSEA. CDR3 sequence reads: CSARWDSASYEQYF. The CDR3 DNA sequence: TGCAGCGCAAGGTGGGACAGCGCTTCCTACGAGCAGTACTTC.

On this clonotype: With a much larger clone just one base away, this may be a read error. The chain joins TRBV9 to TRBJ2-5, with D perhaps matching TRBD2 (6 bases). The CDR3 consists of 14 residues. V lost 0 bases, J lost 5 bases, and 11 bases lay in between. Germline V lookup: CDR1 SGDLS, CDR2 YYNGEE. CDR3 protein: CASSVGGGHETQYF. The CDR3 coding sequence is TGTGCCAGCAGCGTAGGAGGAGGGCATGAGACCCAGTACTTC. The complete variable domain, with remaining parts taken from reference TRBV9 and TRBJ2-5, reads DSGVTQTPKHLITATGQRVTLRCSPRSGDLSVYWYQQSLDQGLQFLIQYYNGEERAKGNILERFSAQQFPDLHSELNLSSLELGDSALYFCASSVGGGHETQYFGPGTRLLVL.

This clonotype came up a few times. The chain recombines TRBV20-1 with TRBJ2-3; 11 nucleotides align to TRBD2. The V gene end was trimmed by 6 bases and the J gene end by 1 base; junction bases not matched to a gene: 6. This CDR3 contains 15 residues. CDR1 and CDR2 from the germline V gene are DFQATT and SNEGSKA (reference sequence). Written as DNA, the CDR3 is TGCAGTGCAAGGACTAGCGGGCTAGGCACAGATACGCAGTATTTT. This encodes CSARTSGLGTDTQYF.

This chain uses TRBV5-1 with TRBJ1-1, with D perhaps matching TRBD1 (5 bases). The V and J ends lost 4 bases and 2 bases respectively, with 12 bases between them. CDR1 and CDR2 (germline): SGHRS, YFSETQ. The CDR3 has 14 residues. The CDR3 loop is CASSPWGVNTEAFF. In DNA form, the CDR3 reads TGCGCCAGCAGCCCCTGGGGGGTCAACACTGAAGCTTTCTTT.

This clonotype was detected ten times or more. This chain connects TRBV2 to TRBJ2-3; D is unresolved. The germline gives CDR1 SNHLY, CDR2 FYNNEI. The CDR3 is made up of 14 amino acids. V lost 7 bases and J lost 0, with 11 bases in between. Here the CDR3 DNA reads TGTGCCAGCAAGGCTTCTCCTAGCACAGATACGCAGTATTTT. Amino acid sequence: CASKASPSTDTQYF.

This clonotype was observed a handful of times. The chain carries TRBV28 and TRBJ2-3; tentatively, D is TRBD1 (6 bases). The CDR3 length is 15 residues. Trimming removed 6 bases at V and 2 bases at J, with 15 bases between. Germline V gives CDR1 MDHEN, CDR2 SYDVKM. This chain's CDR3 is CASSRDTPATDTQYF. In DNA, the CDR3 is TGTGCCAGCAGCCGGGACACTCCCGCCACAGATACGCAGTATTTT. Variable domain in full (rest from reference TRBV28 and TRBJ2-3): DVKVTQSSRYLVKRTGEKVFLECVQDMDHENMFWYRQDPGLGLRLIYFSYDVKMKEKGDIPEGYSVSREKKERFSLILESASTNQTSMYLCASSRDTPATDTQYFGPGTRLTVL.

This chain connects TRBV27 to TRBJ2-1; no definite D call. There are 15 residues in the CDR3. The V end lost 1 base, the J end lost 5 bases, and 12 bases lay between the germline ends. From germline, CDR1 is MNHEY and CDR2 SMNVEV (reference sequence). DNA of the CDR3: TGTGCCAGCAGTTTATTTCGGGTCGTTAACAATGAGCAGTTCTTC. It yields the protein CASSLFRVVNNEQFF.

This rearrangement joins TRBV5-6 to TRBJ2-3, with 9 bases fitting TRBD2. CDR1 is SGHDT, CDR2 YYEEEE, per germline. CDR3 length: 18 amino acids. The J segment lost 2 bases and the V segment lost 3 bases, leaving 13 bases of the junction unmatched. The chain's CDR3 is CASSSYRLAEGNTDTQYF. CDR3 bases: TGTGCCAGCAGCTCCTACCGACTAGCGGAGGGAAACACAGATACGCAGTATTTT.

The chain recombines TRBV3-1 with TRBJ2-3; no reliable D call. The CDR3 has 15 amino acids. V was cut by 1 base and J by 1 base, with 9 bases left in between. Germline loops: CDR1 LGHDT, CDR2 YNNKEL (reference sequence). CDR3 coding DNA: TGTGCCAGCAGCCAAGTTCGGTCTGGCACAGATACGCAGTATTTT. This sequence encodes CASSQVRSGTDTQYF.

This clonotype was seen ten or more times. The gene calls are TRBV12-5 and TRBJ2-5, with D perhaps being TRBD1 or TRBD2 (5 bases each). The V and J ends lost 4 bases and 4 bases respectively, with 22 bases between them. This CDR3 has 17 amino acids. The germline V gene encodes CDR1 LGHNT and CDR2 FRNRAP. The DNA for the CDR3 is TGTGCTAGTGGTTCCGGGACGGGGACGGTGACGGGAGAGACCCAGTACTTC. Translating it yields CASGSGTGTVTGETQYF.

V and J are TRBV27 and TRBJ1-3, with a tentative D call TRBD1 (6 bases). Per the germline V gene, CDR1 is MNHEY and CDR2 is SMNVEV (reference sequence). V lost 0 bases to trimming and J lost 4 bases, with 13 bases between them. CDR3 length: 16 amino acids. The CDR3 DNA reads TGTGCCAGCAGTTTATCTGTACAGGGAGCCGGAAACACCATATATTTT. Translation: CASSLSVQGAGNTIYF.